The present T cell receptor beta chain was sequenced within a study of blood T cell repertoires in COVID-19. Across the study: COVID-19 samples collected from the United States, Italy and Spain covered acute and convalescent phases.

Original methodology: Estimation of nucleated cell counts relied on the amplification of reference gene primers. Profiled with immunoSEQ multiplex PCR; TCRdb holds only in-frame clones, not every one. Clone size and the V and J calls come from that table; the DNA yielded D and trimming. The sample contains a few hundred thousand clones, over 85% of which appear only once. The recovered donors of Cohort 3 showed two negative PCRs, clearance, or symptom resolution. The CDR3 spans 15 residues. Deletions cut 3 bases from V and 4 bases from J, with 13 bases between. Germline V gives CDR1 SGHTA, CDR2 FQGNSA.

The rearrangement joins TRBV7-2 to TRBJ2-1; a weak D match, TRBD1 (6 bases). The sequence derives from a woman aged 25 to 39 who had recovered from COVID-19. The sample was PBMCs or T cells enriched from blood (not recorded which). In DNA, the CDR3 is TGTGCCAGCAGCTTCGACAGGTCGTCTTACAATGAGCAGTTCTTC. Residues: CASSFDRSSYNEQFF. Full variable domain (remainder filled in from reference TRBV7-2 and TRBJ2-1): GAGVSQSPSNKVTEKGKDVELRCDPISGHTALYWYRQSLGQGLEFLIYFQGNSAPDKSGLPSDRFSAERTGGSVSTLTIQRTQQEDSAVYLCASSFDRSSYNEQFFGPGTRLTVL.